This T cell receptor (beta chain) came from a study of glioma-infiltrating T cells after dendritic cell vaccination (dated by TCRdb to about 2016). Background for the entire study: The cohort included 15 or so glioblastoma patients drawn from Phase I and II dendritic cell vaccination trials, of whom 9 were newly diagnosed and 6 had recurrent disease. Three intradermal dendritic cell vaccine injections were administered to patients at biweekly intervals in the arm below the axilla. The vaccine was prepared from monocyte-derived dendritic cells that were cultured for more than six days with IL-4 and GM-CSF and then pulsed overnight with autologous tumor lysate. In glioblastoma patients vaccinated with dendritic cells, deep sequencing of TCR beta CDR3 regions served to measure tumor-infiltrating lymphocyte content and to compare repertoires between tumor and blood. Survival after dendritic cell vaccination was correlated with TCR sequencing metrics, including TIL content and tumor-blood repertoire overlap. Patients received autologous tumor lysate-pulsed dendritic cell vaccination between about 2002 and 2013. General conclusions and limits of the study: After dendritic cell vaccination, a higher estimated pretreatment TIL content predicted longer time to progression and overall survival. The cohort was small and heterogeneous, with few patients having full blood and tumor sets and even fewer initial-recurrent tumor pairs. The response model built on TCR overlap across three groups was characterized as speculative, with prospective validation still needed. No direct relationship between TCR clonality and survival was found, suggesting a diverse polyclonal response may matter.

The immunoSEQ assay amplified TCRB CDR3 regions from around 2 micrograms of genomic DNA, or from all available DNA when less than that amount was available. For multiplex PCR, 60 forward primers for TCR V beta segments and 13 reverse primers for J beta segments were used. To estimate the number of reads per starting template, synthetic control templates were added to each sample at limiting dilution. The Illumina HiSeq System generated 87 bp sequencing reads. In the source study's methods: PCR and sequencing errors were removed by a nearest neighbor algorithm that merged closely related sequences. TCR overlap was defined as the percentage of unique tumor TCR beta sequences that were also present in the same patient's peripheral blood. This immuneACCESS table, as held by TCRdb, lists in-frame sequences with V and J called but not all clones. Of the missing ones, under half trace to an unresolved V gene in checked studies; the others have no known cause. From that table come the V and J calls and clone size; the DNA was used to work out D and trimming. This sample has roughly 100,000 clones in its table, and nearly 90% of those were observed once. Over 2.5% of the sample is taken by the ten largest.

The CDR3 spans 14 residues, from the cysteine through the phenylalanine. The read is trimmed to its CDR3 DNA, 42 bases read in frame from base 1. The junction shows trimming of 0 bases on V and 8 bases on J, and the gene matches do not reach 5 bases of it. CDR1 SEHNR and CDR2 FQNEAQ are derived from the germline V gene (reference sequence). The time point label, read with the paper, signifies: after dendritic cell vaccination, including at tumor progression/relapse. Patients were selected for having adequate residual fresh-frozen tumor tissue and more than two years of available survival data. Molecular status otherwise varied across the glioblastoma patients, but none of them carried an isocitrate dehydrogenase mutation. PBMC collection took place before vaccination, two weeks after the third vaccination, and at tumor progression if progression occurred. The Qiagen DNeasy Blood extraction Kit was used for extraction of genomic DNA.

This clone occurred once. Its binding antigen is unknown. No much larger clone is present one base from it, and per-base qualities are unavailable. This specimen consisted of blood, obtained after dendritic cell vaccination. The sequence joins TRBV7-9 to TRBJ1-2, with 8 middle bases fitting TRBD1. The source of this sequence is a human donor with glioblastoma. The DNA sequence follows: TGTGCCAGCAGCTTAGCTACAGGGGGAGGCGGCTACACCTTC. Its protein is CASSLATGGGGYTF.